The 20 T cell receptor beta chains presented below share a single source sample, sequenced in a study of T-cell memory formation after mild COVID-19. TCRdb re-derived calls from the 5' RACE reads in MiXCR, one entry per CDR3 protein. Of approximately 490,000 distinct CDR3 sequences detected, roughly 21% appear once; the ten largest clones hold around 13%. What was sequenced was PBMCs or a T cell subset sorted from them (not recorded which). These receptors were collected from an adult woman who had mild COVID-19 (a few samples of this study predate the infection). Cell type and time point are not known.

V is TRBV18 and J is TRBJ1-2, with D perhaps matching TRBD1 (5 bases). The CDR3 has 17 amino acids. Trimming pared 6 bases from V and 2 bases from J, leaving 22 bases between. The germline CDR1 and CDR2 sequences are KGHSH and LQKENI. In DNA form, the CDR3 reads TGTGCCAGCTCGTACCGGGACTCACTCCTTTCAAACTATGGCTACACCTTC. It translates to CASSYRDSLLSNYGYTF. Based on the CDR3 plus reference TRBV18 and TRBJ1-2, the full variable domain is NAGVMQNPRHLVRRRGQEARLRCSPMKGHSHVYWYRQLPEEGLKFMVYLQKENIIDESGMPKERFSAEFPKEGPSILRIQQVVRGDSAAYFCASSYRDSLLSNYGYTFGSGTRLTVV.

This chain joins TRBV20-1 and TRBJ2-7; the match to TRBD1 covers 7 bases. The CDR3 runs 14 residues. Trimming removed 5 bases from V and 6 bases from J; junction bases left unmatched: 13. The germline CDR1 and CDR2 sequences are DFQATT and SNEGSKA (reference sequence). The CDR3 protein is CSAGSGTVLSEQYF. The CDR3 nucleotides are TGCAGTGCTGGCTCCGGGACAGTTCTTTCCGAGCAGTACTTC.

This chain links TRBV27 with TRBJ2-4; 8 bases are a match to TRBD2. This CDR3 is built from 15 residues. Germline V gives CDR1 MNHEY, CDR2 SMNVEV (reference sequence). V dropped 3 bases and J dropped 3; count of bases not matched to a gene: 4. The CDR3 spells CASSLREAGKNIQYF. For the CDR3, the DNA is TGTGCCAGCAGTTTGCGGGAGGCTGGCAAAAACATTCAGTACTTC.

This rearrangement joins TRBV4-1 to TRBJ1-4; D gene uncertain. The CDR3 runs 15 residues. Trimming took 0 bases from V and 4 from J, leaving 9 bases between them. Per germline, CDR1 MGHRA and CDR2 YSYEKL. In DNA, the CDR3 is TGCGCCAGCAGCCAAGAAGGACGGCTTAATGAAAAACTGTTTTTT. Its protein product is CASSQEGRLNEKLFF.

The rearrangement uses TRBV6-2 or TRBV6-3 and TRBJ2-7; maybe TRBD1 (5 bases). V lost 7 bases to trimming and J lost 1 base, with 17 bases between them. Per the germline V gene, CDR1 is MNHEY and CDR2 is SVGEGT. The CDR3 is 15 residues long. CDR3 in amino acids: CASKPPLDTSYEQYF. As DNA, the CDR3 is TGTGCCAGCAAACCTCCCCTGGACACATCCTACGAGCAGTACTTC.

The chain employs TRBV24-1 and TRBJ2-6; the D is unclear. Germline CDR1 KGHDR, CDR2 SFDVKD. The V end was cut by 5 bases, the J end by 0 bases, with 16 bases between. This CDR3 spans 18 amino acids. DNA of the CDR3: TGTGCCACCAGTGCAAGAGAACCAGCCCTCTCTGGGGCCAACGTCCTGACTTTC. It codes for CATSAREPALSGANVLTF.

The chain is built from TRBV7-3 and TRBJ1-1, with D possibly matching TRBD1 (6 bases). V was clipped by 5 bases and J by 4 bases, with 14 bases between them. The CDR3 is 14 residues long. Germline lookup yields CDR1 SGHTA and CDR2 FQGTGA. CDR3 DNA: TGTGCCAGCAGCCCCCTGGAAGGGGGCACTGAAGCTTTCTTT. Translation gives CASSPLEGGTEAFF.

V is TRBV7-9 and J is TRBJ1-2; possible D gene TRBD1, 6 bases. From germline, CDR1 is SEHNR and CDR2 FQNEAQ (reference sequence). The CDR3 runs 18 residues. V was cut by 6 bases and J by 5 bases, with 28 bases left in between. DNA for the CDR3: TGTGCCAGCAGATCCACCGGCGGGGGCGCAGAAAGGCTGTATGGCTACACCTTC. Encoded protein: CASRSTGGGAERLYGYTF.

This clonotype was counted a few times. V gene TRBV6-5 combines with J gene TRBJ1-3, with D hard to call. The CDR3 loop spans 14 amino acids. Trimming left V 8 bases short and J 1 base short, with 12 bases between. CDR1 MNHEY and CDR2 SVGAGI come from the germline V gene. This chain's CDR3 is CASYRLGSGNTIYF. As DNA, the CDR3 is TGTGCCAGCTACCGGCTCGGTTCTGGAAACACCATATATTTT.

The V and J genes are TRBV20-1 and TRBJ2-7; D is perhaps TRBD2 (6 bases). The germline gives CDR1 DFQATT, CDR2 SNEGSKA (reference sequence). V was shortened by 5 bases and J by 0 bases, with 14 bases between the two germline ends. The CDR3 covers 14 residues. CDR3 sequence reads: CSAPRDSSSYEQYF. The CDR3 region has the DNA TGCAGTGCTCCCCGGGACTCAAGCTCCTACGAGCAGTACTTC.

This clonotype showed up just a few times. The chain joins TRBV12-3 or TRBV12-4 to TRBJ2-1; 11 bases align to TRBD2. The CDR3 sequence is 16 residues long. The V gene end was trimmed by 5 bases and the J gene end by 10 bases; junction bases not matched to a gene: 13. In nucleotides, the CDR3 is TGTGCCAGCAGTCTCCCCTTAGCGGGAGGGCCGAAGGAGCAGTTCTTC. This codes for CASSLPLAGGPKEQFF.

J is TRBJ1-1 and V is TRBV4-3; 8 positions agree with TRBD1. The CDR3 consists of 18 residues. Trimming at V came to 1 base and at J to 3 bases, leaving 13 bases not matched to a gene. Germline assignment: CDR1 LGHNA and CDR2 YSLEER. CDR3 nucleotide sequence: TGCGCCAGCAGCCAAGTGAGAGGACAGGGTAGCAGGTACACTGAAGCTTTCTTT. This sequence encodes CASSQVRGQGSRYTEAFF.

The V and J genes are TRBV20-1 and TRBJ1-2; possible D gene TRBD1, 5 bases. The CDR3 spans 16 residues. CDR1 and CDR2 from the germline V gene are DFQATT and SNEGSKA (reference sequence). The V end was cut by 5 bases, the J end by 3 bases, with 22 bases between. The CDR3 DNA is TGCAGTGCTGTCCCCCACCCCGGGGGGATAGACTATGGCTACACCTTC. This sequence encodes CSAVPHPGGIDYGYTF.

A few counts support this clonotype. The chain joins TRBV5-5 to TRBJ2-1; TRBD2 aligns across 11 bases. The CDR3 spans 17 residues. Looked up from germline, CDR1 is SGHKS and CDR2 is YYEKEE (reference sequence). Trimming cost V 4 bases and J 7 bases; bases outside gene matches: 13. The DNA of the CDR3 is TGTGCCAGCAGCCCCCACCTTAGCGGGGGGGCCTTTAATGAGCAGTTCTTC. It yields the protein CASSPHLSGGAFNEQFF.

This clonotype was picked up a small number of times. The chain links TRBV5-1 to TRBJ2-1; TRBD2 matches 14 bases. Germline-derived CDR1 and CDR2 are SGHRS and YFSETQ. Trimming removed 3 bases from V and 8 bases from J; junction bases left unmatched: 4. CDR3 size: 15 residues. CDR3 nucleotides: TGCGCCAGCAGCTGGGGGACTAGCGGGAGCGATGAGCAGTTCTTC. The encoded protein is CASSWGTSGSDEQFF. The full variable domain, completed using reference TRBV5-1 and TRBJ2-1, is KAGVTQTPRYLIKTRGQQVTLSCSPISGHRSVSWYQQTPGQGLQFLFEYFSETQRNKGNFPGRFSGRQFSNSRSEMNVSTLELGDSALYLCASSWGTSGSDEQFFGPGTRLTVL.

This clonotype was detected ten times or more. The rearrangement uses TRBV12-3 or TRBV12-4 and TRBJ2-3, with 7 bases that match TRBD2. J was trimmed by 4 bases and V by 6 bases; bases with no gene match: 13. The CDR3 covers 16 residues. The DNA for the CDR3 is TGTGCCAGCAGGCCACGACTAGCTGGGTCGGCAGATACGCAGTATTTT. It yields the protein CASRPRLAGSADTQYF.

This clonotype was recorded many times. This chain uses TRBV16 with TRBJ2-7; no definite D call. The CDR3 is 11 amino acids. V lost 2 bases, J lost 2 bases, and 1 base lay in between. Per germline, CDR1 KGHSY and CDR2 FQNENV. The CDR3 spells CASSQTYEQYF. For the CDR3, the DNA is TGTGCCAGCAGCCAAACCTACGAGCAGTACTTC.

This clonotype occurred a few times. The chain joins TRBV6-6 to TRBJ2-7; either TRBD1 or TRBD2 may supply D (7 bases each). V was cut by 6 bases and J by 9 bases, with 27 bases left in between. The CDR3 has 16 amino acids. Germline V gene sequence: CDR1 MNHNY, CDR2 SVGAGI (reference sequence). CDR3 DNA sequence: TGTGCCAGCAGAGGGGGCGGGAGTGCTCTTGGCGAGGGGCAGTACTTC. This encodes CASRGGGSALGEGQYF.

This clonotype was detected many times. The chain combines TRBV7-9 with TRBJ2-7; 8 bases map to TRBD2. Germline CDR1 reads SEHNR; CDR2 reads FQNEAQ (reference sequence). This CDR3 has 14 amino acids. V trimming: 2 bases; J trimming: 3 bases; junction bases outside the gene matches: 3. The CDR3 spells CASSLNAGGYEQYF. The CDR3 DNA reads TGTGCCAGCAGCTTAAATGCGGGAGGCTACGAGCAGTACTTC.

This clonotype came up a few times. The chain couples TRBV11-2 to TRBJ2-1; TRBD2 aligns across 11 bases. In germline, CDR1 is SGHAT, CDR2 FQNNGV. This CDR3 has 20 residues. J gave up 2 bases and V 4 bases, and 16 bases lay outside the gene matches. CDR3 amino acids: CASSSFLLAGGPRPYNEQFF. The CDR3 nucleotides are TGTGCCAGCAGCTCTTTCCTATTAGCGGGGGGGCCGCGGCCCTACAATGAGCAGTTCTTC. Drawing the rest from reference TRBV11-2 and TRBJ2-1, the complete variable domain is EAGVAQSPRYKIIEKRQSVAFWCNPISGHATLYWYQQILGQGPKLLIQFQNNGVVDDSQLPKDRFSAERLKGVDSTLKIQPAKLEDSAVYLCASSSFLLAGGPRPYNEQFFGPGTRLTVL.